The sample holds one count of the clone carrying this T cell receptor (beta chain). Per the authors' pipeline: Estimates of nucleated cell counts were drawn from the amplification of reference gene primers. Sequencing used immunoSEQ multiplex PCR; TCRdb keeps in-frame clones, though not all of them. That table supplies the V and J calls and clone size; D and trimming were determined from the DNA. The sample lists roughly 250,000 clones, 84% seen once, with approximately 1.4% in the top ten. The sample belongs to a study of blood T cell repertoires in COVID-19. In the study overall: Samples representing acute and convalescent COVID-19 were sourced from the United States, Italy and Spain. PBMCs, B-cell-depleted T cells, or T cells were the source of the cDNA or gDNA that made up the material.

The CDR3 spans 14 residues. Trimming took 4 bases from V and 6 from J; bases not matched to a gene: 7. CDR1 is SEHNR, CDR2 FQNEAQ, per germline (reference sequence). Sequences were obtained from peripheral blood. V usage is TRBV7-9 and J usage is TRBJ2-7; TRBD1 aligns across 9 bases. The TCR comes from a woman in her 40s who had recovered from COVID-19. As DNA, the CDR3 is TGTGCCAGCAGCTGGGCCGGGACAGGGAGCGAGCAGTACTTC. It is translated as CASSWAGTGSEQYF.